This entry features one T cell receptor (beta chain) sequence. The sample comes from a study of T cell changes during pregnancy in multiple sclerosis. Measured with immunoSEQ multiplex PCR; TCRdb has only the in-frame clones, and not every one. The sample lists fewer than 40,000 clones, 90% occurring once. V dropped 8 bases and J dropped 5 bases, with 15 bases sitting between them. The CDR3 spans 13 residues. Germline lookup yields CDR1 SNHLY and CDR2 FYNNEI. This receptor was taken from a female donor with multiple sclerosis, enrolled in a pregnancy study. The genes are TRBV2 and TRBJ1-1, with D perhaps matching TRBD1 (6 bases). The sample in question was CD4+ T cells from peripheral blood mononuclear cells, obtained in the second trimester of pregnancy. CDR3 DNA sequence: TGTGCCAGCCGTTACAACAGGGAAACTGAAGCTTTCTTT. It translates to CASRYNRETEAFF. Full variable domain (rest looked up from reference TRBV2 and TRBJ1-1): EPEVTQTPSHQVTQMGQEVILRCVPISNHLYFYWYRQILGQKVEFLVSFYNNEISEKSEIFDDQFSVERPDGSNFTLKIRSTKLEDSAMYFCASRYNRETEAFFGQGTRLTVV.